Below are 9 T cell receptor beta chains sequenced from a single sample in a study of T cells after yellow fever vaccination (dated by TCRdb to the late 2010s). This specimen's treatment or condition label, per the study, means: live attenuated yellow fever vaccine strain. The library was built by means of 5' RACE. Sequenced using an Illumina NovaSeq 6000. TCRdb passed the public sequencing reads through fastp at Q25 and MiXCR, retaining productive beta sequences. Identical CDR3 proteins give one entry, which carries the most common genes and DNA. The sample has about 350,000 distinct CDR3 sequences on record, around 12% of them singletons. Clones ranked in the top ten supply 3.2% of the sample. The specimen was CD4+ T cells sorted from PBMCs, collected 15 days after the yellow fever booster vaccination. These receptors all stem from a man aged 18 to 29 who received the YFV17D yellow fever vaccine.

The CDR3 protein is CASSFWGSYNEQFF. The CDR3 coding sequence is TGTGCCAGCAGTTTCTGGGGGTCCTACAATGAGCAGTTCTTC. The chain uses TRBV12-3 or TRBV12-4 and TRBJ2-1; D is perhaps TRBD1 or TRBD2 (5 bases each). The CDR3 is 14 amino acids. V shed 3 bases and J shed 1 base, with 7 bases lying between them.

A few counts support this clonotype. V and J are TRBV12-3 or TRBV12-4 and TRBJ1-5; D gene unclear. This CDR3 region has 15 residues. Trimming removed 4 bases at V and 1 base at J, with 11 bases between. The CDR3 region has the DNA TGTGCCAGCAGTTATCAGGTGGGAAGCAATCAGCCCCAGCATTTT. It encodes CASSYQVGSNQPQHF.

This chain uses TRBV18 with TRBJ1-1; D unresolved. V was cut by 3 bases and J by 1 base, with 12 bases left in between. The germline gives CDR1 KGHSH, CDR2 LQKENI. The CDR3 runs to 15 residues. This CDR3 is CASSPIEGENTEAFF. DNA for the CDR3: TGTGCCAGCTCACCGATCGAGGGTGAGAACACTGAAGCTTTCTTT.

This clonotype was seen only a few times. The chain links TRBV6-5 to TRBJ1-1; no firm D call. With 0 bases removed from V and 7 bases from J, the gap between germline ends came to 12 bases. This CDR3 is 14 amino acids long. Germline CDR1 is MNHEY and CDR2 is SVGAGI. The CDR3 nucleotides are TGTGCCAGCAGTTACTCTCCAGGCGGGTATGAAGCTTTCTTT. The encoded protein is CASSYSPGGYEAFF.

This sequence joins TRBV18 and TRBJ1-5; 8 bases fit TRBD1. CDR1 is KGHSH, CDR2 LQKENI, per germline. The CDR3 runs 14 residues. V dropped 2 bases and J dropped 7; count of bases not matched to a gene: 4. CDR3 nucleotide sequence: TGTGCCAGCTCACCATACAGGGGGTTGCAGCCCCAGCATTTT. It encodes CASSPYRGLQPQHF.

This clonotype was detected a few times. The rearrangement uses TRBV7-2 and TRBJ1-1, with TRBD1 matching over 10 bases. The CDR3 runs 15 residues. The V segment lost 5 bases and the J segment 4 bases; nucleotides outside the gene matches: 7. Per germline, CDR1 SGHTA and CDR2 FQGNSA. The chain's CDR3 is CASSPRTGGFTEAFF. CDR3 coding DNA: TGTGCCAGCAGCCCCCGGACAGGGGGTTTCACTGAAGCTTTCTTT.

The CDR3 DNA sequence: TGTGCCAGCTCACCAGTGACAGGGGAGGAGACCCAGTACTTC. Its protein is CASSPVTGEETQYF. The V and J genes are TRBV18 and TRBJ2-5; 8 bases are shared with TRBD1. The CDR3 sequence is 14 residues long. V gave up 2 bases and J gave up 5 bases; unmatched junction bases: 4. The germline V gene encodes CDR1 KGHSH and CDR2 LQKENI.

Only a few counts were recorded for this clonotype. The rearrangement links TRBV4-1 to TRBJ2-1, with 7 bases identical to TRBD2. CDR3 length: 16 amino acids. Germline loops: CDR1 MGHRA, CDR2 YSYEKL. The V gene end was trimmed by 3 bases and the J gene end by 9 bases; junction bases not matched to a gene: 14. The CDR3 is CASSHRAGDPSGEQFF. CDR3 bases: TGCGCCAGCAGCCATCGGGCGGGGGACCCCTCGGGTGAGCAGTTCTTC.

The CDR3 nucleotides are TGTGCCAGCAGCGGGACCCAACATTCTTCCTACGAGCAGTACTTC. Translation gives CASSGTQHSSYEQYF. The chain carries TRBV7-2 and TRBJ2-7; D possibly uses TRBD1 or TRBD2 (5 bases each). From germline, CDR1 is SGHTA and CDR2 FQGNSA. This CDR3 comprises 15 residues. The V and J ends lost 5 bases and 1 base respectively, with 15 bases between them.